This TCR beta chain originates from a study of read filtering for tumor transcriptome and immune sequencing. Overall study: Revised staging placed fewer than ten patients in R-ISS I, about 15 in II, more than five in III. After DNase treatment, RNA was made into whole-transcriptome libraries.

This library used roughly 400 ng RNA and molecular barcoded adaptors spanning alpha/delta and beta/gamma chains. TCRdb analysed the reads with MiXCR anew, one entry per CDR3 protein. The data contain some 40,000 distinct CDR3 sequences, 12% to 15% of them singletons. The table lists this clonotype with a count of one. Its antigen is still unknown. General observations from the study: In IR-seq, single-read clonotypes were roughly 80% of clonotypes but about 3.5% of reads.

V was pared by 2 bases and J by 1 base, with 9 bases between. Per germline, CDR1 MNHNY and CDR2 SVGAGI (reference sequence). This CDR3 is built from 14 residues. This receptor was identified in a donor at least 40 years old with multiple myeloma. The material sequenced was a population of CD138-negative cells sorted from bone marrow. This chain joins TRBV6-6 and TRBJ2-7; D may be TRBD2 (6 bases). The CDR3 loop is CASSYRRGSYEQYF. The CDR3 DNA sequence: TGTGCCAGCAGTTACCGGCGGGGATCCTACGAGCAGTACTTC.